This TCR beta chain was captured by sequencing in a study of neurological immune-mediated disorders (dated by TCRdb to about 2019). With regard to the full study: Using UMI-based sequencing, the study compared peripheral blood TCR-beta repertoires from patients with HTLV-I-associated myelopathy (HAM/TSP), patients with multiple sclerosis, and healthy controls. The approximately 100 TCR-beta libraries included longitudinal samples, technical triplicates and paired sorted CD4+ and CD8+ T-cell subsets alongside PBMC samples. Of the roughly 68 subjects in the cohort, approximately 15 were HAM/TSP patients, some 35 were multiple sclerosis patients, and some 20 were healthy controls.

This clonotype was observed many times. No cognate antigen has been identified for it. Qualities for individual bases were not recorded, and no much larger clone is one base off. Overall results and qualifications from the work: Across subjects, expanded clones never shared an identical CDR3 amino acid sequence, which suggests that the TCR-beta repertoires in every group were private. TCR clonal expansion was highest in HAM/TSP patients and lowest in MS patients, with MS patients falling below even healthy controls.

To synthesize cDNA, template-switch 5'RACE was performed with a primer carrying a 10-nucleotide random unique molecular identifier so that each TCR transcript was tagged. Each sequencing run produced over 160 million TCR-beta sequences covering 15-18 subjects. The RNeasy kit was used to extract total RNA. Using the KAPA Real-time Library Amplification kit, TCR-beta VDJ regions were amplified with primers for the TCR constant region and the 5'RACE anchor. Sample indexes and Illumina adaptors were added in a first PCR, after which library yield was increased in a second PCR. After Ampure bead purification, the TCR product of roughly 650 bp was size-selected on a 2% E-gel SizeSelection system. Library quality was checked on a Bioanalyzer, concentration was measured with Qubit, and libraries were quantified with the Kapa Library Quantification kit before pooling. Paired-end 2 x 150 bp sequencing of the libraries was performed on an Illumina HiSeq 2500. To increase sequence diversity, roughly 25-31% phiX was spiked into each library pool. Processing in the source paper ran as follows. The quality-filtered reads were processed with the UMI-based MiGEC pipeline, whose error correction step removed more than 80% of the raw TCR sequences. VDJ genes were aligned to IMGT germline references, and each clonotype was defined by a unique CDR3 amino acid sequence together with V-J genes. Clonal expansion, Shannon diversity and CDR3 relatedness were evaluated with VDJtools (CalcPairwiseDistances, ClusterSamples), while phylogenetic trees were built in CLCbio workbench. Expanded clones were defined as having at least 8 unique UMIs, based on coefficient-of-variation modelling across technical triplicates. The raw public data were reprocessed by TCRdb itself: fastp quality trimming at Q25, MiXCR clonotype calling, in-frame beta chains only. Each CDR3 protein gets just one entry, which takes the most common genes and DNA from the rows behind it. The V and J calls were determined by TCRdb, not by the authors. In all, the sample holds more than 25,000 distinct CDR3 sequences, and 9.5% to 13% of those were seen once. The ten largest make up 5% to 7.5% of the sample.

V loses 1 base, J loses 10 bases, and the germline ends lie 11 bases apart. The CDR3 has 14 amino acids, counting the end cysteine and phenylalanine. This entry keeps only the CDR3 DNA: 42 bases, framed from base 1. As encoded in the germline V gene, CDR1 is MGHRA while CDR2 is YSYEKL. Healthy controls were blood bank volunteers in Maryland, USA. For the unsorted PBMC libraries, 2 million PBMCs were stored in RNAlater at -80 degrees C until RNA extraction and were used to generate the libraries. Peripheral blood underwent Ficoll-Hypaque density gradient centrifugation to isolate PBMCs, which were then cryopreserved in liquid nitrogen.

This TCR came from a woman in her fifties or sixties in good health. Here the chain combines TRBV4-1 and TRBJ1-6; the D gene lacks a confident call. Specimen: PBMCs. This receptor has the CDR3 CASSQGVTESPLHF. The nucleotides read TGCGCCAGCAGCCAAGGGGTGACTGAGTCACCCCTCCACTTT.